This T cell receptor (beta chain) was retrieved from a study of T cells after yellow fever vaccination. TCRdb used MiXCR to reprocess the 5' RACE reads, holding one entry per CDR3 protein. This repertoire shows just under 600,000 distinct CDR3 sequences, roughly 14% found once; its top ten account for more than 12%. Comments on this clonotype: Its specificity is not known.

Findings and caveats of the study: FACS-sorted repertoires could harbor abundant contaminating bulk-population clonotypes.

This CDR3 is built from 15 residues. The sample in question was PBMCs, obtained on the day of the yellow fever booster vaccination. The chain has TRBV21-1 and TRBJ1-1. TRBV21-1 is an annotated pseudogene. This clonotype was obtained from a man aged 25-45 years who received the YFV17D yellow fever vaccine. For the CDR3, the DNA is TGTGCCAGCAGCAAAGAACCAGTTACGAACACTGAAGCTTTCTTT. Its protein product is CASSKEPVTNTEAFF.